Listed here are 27 T cell receptor beta chains from one sample, sequenced in a study of blood T cell repertoires in COVID-19. The data were produced by immunoSEQ multiplex PCR, yet TCRdb's version contains in-frame clones alone and is incomplete. This table has around 150,000 clones, around 85% appearing once. Sequences were obtained from peripheral blood. The receptors come from a man in his 60s with acute or convalescent COVID-19.

The rearrangement joins TRBV9 to TRBJ1-2; 10 bases fit TRBD1. Looked up from germline, CDR1 is SGDLS and CDR2 is YYNGEE. Trimming removed 4 bases from V and 4 bases from J; junction bases left unmatched: 10. CDR3 length: 16 residues. CDR3 nucleotides: TGTGCCAGCAGCTCAGAGACAGGGGGCTTTTCCTATGGCTACACCTTC. It is translated as CASSSETGGFSYGYTF.

The chain employs TRBV5-8 and TRBJ1-2; no firm D call. The CDR3 loop spans 14 amino acids. Between the trimmed V and J ends, which lost 4 bases and 5 bases, there was a span of 15 bases. The V gene's germline CDR1 is SGHTS and CDR2 YDEGEE. The CDR3 DNA reads TGTGCCAGCAGCCGCGGGCAGATATCATATGGCTACACCTTC. This sequence encodes CASSRGQISYGYTF.

This clone was seen only a few times. V and J are TRBV7-6 and TRBJ1-1; TRBD1 agrees at 8 bases. CDR1 and CDR2 from the germline V gene are SGHVS and FNYEAQ. This CDR3 has 15 amino acids. V lost 4 bases to trimming and J lost 1 base; unmatched junction nucleotides: 5. Here the CDR3 reads CASSSRQGKNTEAFF. For the CDR3, the DNA is TGTGCCAGCAGCTCCCGACAGGGGAAGAACACTGAAGCTTTCTTT.

The rearrangement joins TRBV3-1 (or the pseudogene TRBV3-2) to TRBJ2-7; TRBD2 matches 7 bases. The CDR3 consists of 16 residues. Germline CDR1 reads LGHDT; CDR2 reads YNNKEL (reference sequence). J gave up 1 base and V 4 bases, and 10 bases lay outside the gene matches. CDR3 loop: CASSLGGLADSYEQYF. The CDR3 DNA reads as TGTGCCAGCAGCCTGGGTGGCCTAGCGGATTCCTACGAGCAGTACTTC.

This rearrangement joins TRBV3-1 (or the pseudogene TRBV3-2) to TRBJ1-1; TRBD1 agrees at 7 bases. This CDR3 spans 13 amino acids. Per the germline V gene, CDR1 is LGHDT and CDR2 is YNNKEL (reference sequence). J lost 9 bases, V lost 3 bases, and 7 bases had no gene match. CDR3 nucleotide sequence: TGTGCCAGCAGCCATTACAGACAGGGCCAAGCTTTCTTT. This sequence encodes CASSHYRQGQAFF.

The chain uses TRBV18 and TRBJ1-4; D is possibly TRBD1 (6 bases). Trimming took 3 bases from V and 0 from J, leaving 11 bases between them. The length of the CDR3 is 16 residues. The germline V gene encodes CDR1 KGHSH and CDR2 LQKENI. CDR3 sequence: CASSPGQPATNEKLFF. The CDR3 nucleotides read TGTGCCAGCTCACCTGGACAGCCCGCAACTAATGAAAAACTGTTTTTT.

This chain joins TRBV7-9 and TRBJ1-2; D is unclear. CDR1 and CDR2 from the germline V gene are SEHNR and FQNEAQ (reference sequence). Trimming cost V 5 bases and J 4 bases, with 20 bases left between them. This CDR3 has 16 residues. CDR3 sequence: CASSVEAQLSGYGYTF. The CDR3 nucleotides read TGTGCCAGCAGCGTAGAGGCCCAGCTCAGCGGCTATGGCTACACCTTC.

The chain joins TRBV21-1 to TRBJ2-7; the table's TRBD2 call for D was not verified on the DNA. TRBV21-1 corresponds to a pseudogene. The CDR3 runs to 18 residues. For the CDR3, the DNA is TGTGCCAGCAGCAAACTCCGGGCGGTAGCGGGAGGGCCCTACGAGCAGTACTTC. Protein sequence: CASSKLRAVAGGPYEQYF.

V and J are TRBV11-2 and TRBJ1-4; D possibly corresponds to TRBD1 (6 bases). Trimming stripped 2 bases from V and 6 bases from J, with 19 bases between. The CDR3 extends over 17 amino acids. Germline V gene lookup returns CDR1 SGHAT and CDR2 FQNNGV. CDR3 coding DNA: TGTGCCAGCAGCTTACGGGGCAGGGGATTGGGGGATGAAAAACTGTTTTTT. It encodes CASSLRGRGLGDEKLFF.

This clone was detected only once. This chain connects TRBV6-4 to TRBJ2-2, with D maybe TRBD2 (6 bases). The germline CDR1 and CDR2 sequences are MRHNA and SNTAGT. This CDR3 region has 17 residues. V was pared by 6 bases and J by 2 bases, with 19 bases between. CDR3: CASSKTPGLSNTGELFF. The CDR3 DNA reads as TGTGCCAGCAGCAAGACGCCGGGACTTAGTAACACCGGGGAGCTGTTTTTT.

The chain carries TRBV7-8 and TRBJ1-2; TRBD1 agrees at 7 bases. Germline CDR1 and CDR2: SGHVS and FQNEAQ. This CDR3 has 15 residues. J lost 5 bases, V lost 5 bases, and 11 bases had no gene match. The CDR3 sequence is CASSPDRAMWYGYTF. The CDR3 bases are TGTGCCAGCAGCCCCGACAGGGCCATGTGGTATGGCTACACCTTC.

The rearrangement uses TRBV5-4 and TRBJ1-6; D gene uncertain. V lost 0 bases and J 7 bases, leaving 8 bases between the germline ends. CDR1 and CDR2 from the germline V gene are SGHNT and YYREEE (reference sequence). The CDR3 totals 14 residues. CDR3 DNA: TGTGCCAGCAGCTTGGTCGGAGGGAATTCACCCCTCCACTTT. It encodes CASSLVGGNSPLHF. Looking up the rest from reference TRBV5-4 and TRBJ1-6 gives the full variable domain: ETGVTQSPTHLIKTRGQQVTLRCSSQSGHNTVSWYQQALGQGPQFIFQYYREEENGRGNFPPRFSGLQFPNYSSELNVNALELDDSALYLCASSLVGGNSPLHFGNGTRLTVT.

The genes are TRBV19 and TRBJ2-7, with 11 bases aligning to TRBD2. With 4 bases clipped from V and 0 bases from J, the junction kept 11 bases outside the gene matches. From germline, CDR1 is LNHDA and CDR2 SQIVND (reference sequence). The CDR3 extends over 18 amino acids. CDR3 protein: CASSNPGLAERSSYEQYF. The CDR3 DNA sequence: TGTGCCAGTAGTAACCCGGGACTAGCGGAGAGGAGCTCCTACGAGCAGTACTTC.

This rearrangement joins TRBV7-3 to TRBJ2-7, with a possible D match to TRBD2 (5 bases). The V gene lost 2 bases and the J gene lost 0 bases, with 11 bases spanning the gap. The germline CDR1 and CDR2 sequences are SGHTA and FQGTGA. This CDR3 comprises 15 residues. The DNA for the CDR3 is TGTGCCAGCAGCTTAGGCGGAGGAAGCTCCTACGAGCAGTACTTC. It encodes CASSLGGGSSYEQYF.

The chain couples TRBV19 to TRBJ2-7; 10 nucleotides match TRBD1. The CDR3 has 14 residues. The V and J ends lost 5 bases and 4 bases, in that order; junction bases with no gene match: 5. Germline V gene sequence: CDR1 LNHDA, CDR2 SQIVND (reference sequence). The CDR3 spells CASSARTGGYEQYF. In DNA form, the CDR3 reads TGTGCCAGTAGTGCCAGGACAGGGGGATACGAGCAGTACTTC.

The rearrangement uses TRBV5-1 and TRBJ2-7; the match to TRBD2 covers 12 bases. The germline V gene has CDR1 SGHRS and CDR2 YFSETQ. CDR3 size: 14 residues. V gave up 3 bases and J gave up 12 bases; unmatched junction bases: 10. CDR3 in amino acids: CASSWTSGTPGGYF. In DNA, the CDR3 is TGCGCCAGCAGCTGGACTAGCGGGACTCCGGGAGGGTACTTC.

Worth noting for this clone: Other DNA sequences in this sample translate to the same CDR3. The V gene is TRBV5-1, the J gene TRBJ2-3, with 12 nucleotides matching TRBD2. V was clipped by 0 bases and J by 6 bases; unmatched bases: 2. CDR3 length: 15 residues. Germline CDR1 SGHRS, CDR2 YFSETQ. The CDR3 bases are TGCGCCAGCAGCTTGGGACTAGCGGGAGCCGATACGCAGTATTTT. Translating gives CASSLGLAGADTQYF.

This chain joins TRBV2 and TRBJ1-6; D gene uncertain. The CDR3 loop spans 14 amino acids. V lost 3 bases and J 10 bases, leaving 13 bases between the germline ends. Germline CDR1 SNHLY, CDR2 FYNNEI. CDR3 DNA: TGTGCCAGCAGTGATCTCAGGCCCACCTCACCCCTCCACTTT. This encodes CASSDLRPTSPLHF.

The chain has TRBV18 and TRBJ1-2; tentative D call: TRBD1 (6 bases). The CDR3 covers 13 residues. With 3 bases removed from V and 3 bases from J, the gap between germline ends came to 8 bases. Germline CDR1 reads KGHSH; CDR2 reads LQKENI. In nucleotides, the CDR3 is TGTGCCAGCTCACCGGCAGGGGACTATGGCTACACCTTC. It translates to CASSPAGDYGYTF.

V is TRBV19 and J is TRBJ1-5; TRBD1 matches at 7 bases. This CDR3 is 14 amino acids long. The V and J ends lost 9 bases and 11 bases, in that order; junction bases with no gene match: 16. Per the germline V gene, CDR1 is LNHDA and CDR2 is SQIVND (reference sequence). The CDR3 DNA reads as TGTGCCAGCCGCTCAATACAGGGGTCATCGGCCCAGCATTTT. It encodes CASRSIQGSSAQHF. Variable domain in full (rest from reference TRBV19 and TRBJ1-5): DGGITQSPKYLFRKEGQNVTLSCEQNLNHDAMYWYRQDPGQGLRLIYYSQIVNDFQKGDIAEGYSVSREKKESFPLTVTSAQKNPTAFYLCASRSIQGSSAQHFGDGTRLSIL.

This clone was detected only a few times. The chain is built from TRBV28 and TRBJ1-5, with D maybe TRBD1 (5 bases). CDR3 length: 14 residues. Trimming stripped 6 bases from V and 3 bases from J, with 12 bases between. Germline CDR1 and CDR2: MDHEN and SYDVKM. CDR3 in DNA: TGTGCCAGCAGGTCGGGGGGAGCCAATCAGCCCCAGCATTTT. Translated: CASRSGGANQPQHF.

The V and J genes are TRBV6-5 and TRBJ1-1; tentative D call: TRBD1 (5 bases). Germline lookup yields CDR1 MNHEY and CDR2 SVGAGI. Deletions cut 5 bases from V and 1 base from J, with 11 bases between. CDR3 length equals 14 residues. CDR3 in amino acids: CASSRGHENTEAFF. The CDR3 region has the DNA TGTGCCAGCAGTAGGGGCCACGAGAACACTGAAGCTTTCTTT.

The chain combines TRBV7-2 with TRBJ1-2, with TRBD1 matching 8 bases. Unmatched junction bases numbered 2, after V lost 4 bases and J lost 4 bases. CDR1 is SGHTA, CDR2 FQGNSA, per germline. CDR3 size: 13 residues. CDR3 sequence reads: CASSYDRGYGYTF. CDR3 DNA sequence: TGTGCCAGCAGCTATGACAGGGGCTATGGCTACACCTTC. The full variable domain, rest sourced from reference TRBV7-2 and TRBJ1-2, is GAGVSQSPSNKVTEKGKDVELRCDPISGHTALYWYRQSLGQGLEFLIYFQGNSAPDKSGLPSDRFSAERTGGSVSTLTIQRTQQEDSAVYLCASSYDRGYGYTFGSGTRLTVV.

The chain uses TRBV29-1 and TRBJ2-5; D call uncertain. Germline loops: CDR1 SQVTM, CDR2 ANQGSEA. The V end lost 3 bases, the J end lost 2 bases, and 13 bases lay between the germline ends. The CDR3 runs 14 residues. This chain's CDR3 is CSVDAYLGQETQYF. In DNA form, the CDR3 reads TGCAGCGTTGATGCCTACCTCGGGCAAGAGACCCAGTACTTC.

The V call is TRBV12-3 or TRBV12-4, the J call TRBJ2-2; D unclear. Trimming removed 6 bases at V and 1 base at J, with 6 bases between. The CDR3 spans 13 residues. CDR3 in amino acids: CASRAGNTGELFF. As DNA, the CDR3 is TGTGCCAGCAGGGCAGGGAACACCGGGGAGCTGTTTTTT.

The J gene is TRBJ2-1, the V gene TRBV7-3, with TRBD2 matching over 8 bases. This CDR3 comprises 13 residues. Germline lookup yields CDR1 SGHTA and CDR2 FQGTGA. The J segment lost 13 bases and the V segment lost 4 bases, leaving 9 bases of the junction unmatched. The CDR3 spells CASSSQRGYEQFF. CDR3 DNA: TGTGCCAGCAGCTCCCAGCGGGGGTACGAACAGTTCTTC. Full variable domain (rest looked up from reference TRBV7-3 and TRBJ2-1): GAGVSQTPSNKVTEKGKYVELRCDPISGHTALYWYRQSLGQGPEFLIYFQGTGAADDSGLPNDRFFAVRPEGSVSTLKIQRTERGDSAVYLCASSSQRGYEQFFGPGTRLTVL.

The CDR3 spells CASRAGQGFTDTQYF. In DNA, the CDR3 is TGTGCCAGCAGGGCCGGCCAGGGCTTCACAGATACGCAGTATTTT. The chain links TRBV6-5 to TRBJ2-3; D perhaps matches TRBD1 (5 bases). Germline loops: CDR1 MNHEY, CDR2 SVGAGI. The CDR3 contains 15 residues. V gave up 6 bases and J gave up 2 bases, with 15 bases separating them.